This TCR beta chain was retrieved from a study of blood T cell repertoires in COVID-19. On the study more broadly: Samples taken during acute and convalescent COVID-19 were collected in the United States, Italy and Spain. Sources were T cells, B-cell-depleted T cells, or PBMCs; the material itself was cDNA or gDNA.

Source study methods: Nucleated cell counts were estimated from reference gene primer amplification. TCRdb's copy holds only in-frame clones and misses some; the assay was immunoSEQ multiplex PCR. For V, J and clone size, that table is used; D and trimming come from the DNA. Of around 220,000 clones in the sample, approximately 80% were seen once. The length of the CDR3 is 15 residues. CDR1 is MNHEY and CDR2 is SMNVEV in the germline V gene (reference sequence). V lost 6 bases to trimming and J lost 4 bases; unmatched junction nucleotides: 8. J is TRBJ2-1 and V is TRBV27; 8 bases align to TRBD1. This clonotype was obtained from a woman of 80 years or more with active or convalescent COVID-19. Sequenced: peripheral blood. CDR3 nucleotide sequence: TGTGCCAGCAGAAGAGACAGGGGAGGATACAATGAGCAGTTCTTC. Translated, it gives CASRRDRGGYNEQFF.